This T cell receptor (beta chain) originates from a study of blood T cell repertoires in COVID-19. Study-wide context: Samples taken during acute and convalescent COVID-19 were collected in the United States, Italy and Spain. Nucleic acid was either cDNA or gDNA, and it came from T cells, B-cell-depleted T cells, or PBMCs.

This CDR3 is built from 14 residues. In germline, CDR1 is ENHRY, CDR2 SYGVKD. The V end lost 0 bases, the J end lost 9 bases, and 12 bases lay between the germline ends. In the source study's methods: Using reference gene primer amplification, nucleated cell counts were estimated. TCRdb keeps only in-frame clones here, not all; method: immunoSEQ multiplex PCR. Clone size and the V and J calls come from that table; the DNA yielded D and trimming. Among about 290,000 clones listed, just under 85% were seen once. This clone has only one observation. The chain uses TRBV10-3 and TRBJ1-5; no definite D call. Sequencing was performed on peripheral blood. The sequence was obtained from a woman aged 45-65 years with active or convalescent COVID-19. Here the CDR3 reads CAISESGDLGPQHF. CDR3 in DNA: TGTGCCATCAGTGAGTCAGGAGACTTAGGGCCCCAGCATTTT.